The rows below give T cell receptor beta chains drawn from one sample of a study of T cells after yellow fever vaccination. TCRdb analysed the 5' RACE reads with MiXCR anew, one entry per CDR3 protein. The profile shows approximately 350,000 distinct CDR3 sequences, around a tenth of them singletons. The material sequenced was PBMCs, taken on the day of the first yellow fever vaccination. The receptors were sampled from a young man who received the YFV17D yellow fever vaccine. Both conserved end residues are part of each CDR3. The D gene is left open where the match is weak. Not all rows give a size; the values are once, few, many and, for expanded clones, a class.

abundance	v_gene	d_gene	j_gene	CDR3aa	CDR3nt
few	TRBV7-9	-	TRBJ2-7	CASSWGSGQYF	TGTGCCAGCAGCTGGGGATCGGGGCAGTACTTC
few	TRBV27	-	TRBJ2-1	CASSLFSGTPEYNEQFF	TGTGCCAGCAGTTTATTCTCCGGGACTCCGGAATACAATGAGCAGTTCTTC
few	TRBV11-2	-	TRBJ2-1	CASSLSGRAYNEQFF	TGTGCCAGCAGCTTGTCTGGAAGGGCCTACAATGAGCAGTTCTTC
few	TRBV12-3/TRBV12-4	-	TRBJ2-5	CASSRTGIGETQYF	TGTGCCAGCAGCCGTACAGGGATTGGGGAGACCCAGTACTTC
many	TRBV4-1	-	TRBJ2-2	CASLGAGELFF	TGCGCCAGCCTCGGGGCCGGGGAGCTGTTTTTT
-	TRBV5-1	TRBD1	TRBJ1-3	CASSWTSGTGGTVSGNTIYF	TGCGCCAGCAGCTGGACGAGTGGGACAGGGGGTACTGTTTCTGGAAACACCATATATTTT
few	TRBV28	-	TRBJ2-3	CASRGVITDTQYF	TGTGCCAGCAGAGGAGTCATCACAGATACGCAGTATTTT
once	TRBV7-2	TRBD1	TRBJ2-1	CATSFRQGANEQFF	TGTGCCACCAGCTTTAGACAGGGGGCAAATGAGCAGTTCTTC
-	TRBV5-1	TRBD1	TRBJ1-1	CASSLENTGGTEAFF	TGCGCCAGCAGCTTGGAGAATACAGGGGGCACTGAAGCTTTCTTT
-	TRBV27	-	TRBJ2-3	CASIETGPLSVNTQYF	TGTGCCAGCATCGAAACAGGTCCCCTCTCGGTTAATACGCAGTATTTT
many	TRBV20-1	-	TRBJ1-6	CSARVPVENSPLHF	TGCAGTGCTAGAGTCCCGGTGGAGAATTCACCCCTCCACTTT
-	TRBV7-6	TRBD2	TRBJ2-1	CASSLALAGGRAHEQFF	TGTGCCAGCAGCTTAGCACTAGCGGGGGGTAGGGCCCATGAGCAGTTCTTC
-	TRBV28	TRBD1	TRBJ2-7	CASRTTGKDEQYF	TGTGCCAGCAGGACGACAGGGAAGGACGAGCAGTACTTC
-	TRBV7-9	TRBD2	TRBJ2-7	CASSPVTGLALYYEQYF	TGTGCCAGCAGCCCGGTCACAGGACTAGCCCTTTACTACGAGCAGTACTTC
-	TRBV20-1	TRBD1	TRBJ2-5	CSARAGTDQETQYF	TGCAGTGCTAGAGCGGGGACAGATCAAGAGACCCAGTACTTC
few	TRBV7-9	TRBD1	TRBJ2-2	CASTPTGGPGELFF	TGTGCCAGCACCCCGACAGGGGGCCCCGGGGAGCTGTTTTTT
few	TRBV9	TRBD2	TRBJ2-3	CASSVVTASGPTDTQYF	TGTGCCAGCAGCGTAGTGACGGCTAGCGGGCCCACAGATACGCAGTATTTT
-	TRBV6-5	TRBD2	TRBJ2-1	CASSWQAAGGWDEQFF	TGTGCCAGCAGTTGGCAAGCGGCGGGGGGGTGGGATGAGCAGTTCTTC
-	TRBV2	-	TRBJ2-4	CASRLVLQGTWYF	TGTGCCAGCCGACTAGTCCTACAGGGAACCTGGTACTTC
-	TRBV5-6	TRBD1	TRBJ2-7	CASSRQGGDEQYF	TGTGCCAGCAGCCGACAAGGGGGCGACGAGCAGTACTTC
-	TRBV3-1	-	TRBJ1-1	CASSQEYRANTEAFF	TGTGCCAGCAGCCAAGAGTACAGGGCTAACACTGAAGCTTTCTTT
few	TRBV21-1	-	TRBJ2-5	CASPGGQETQYF	TGTGCCAGCCCCGGGGGCCAAGAGACCCAGTACTTC
-	TRBV4-3	TRBD1	TRBJ1-4	CASSQGAGGEKLFF	TGCGCCAGCAGCCAAGGGGCAGGGGGGGAAAAACTGTTTTTT
-	TRBV27	-	TRBJ2-3	CASMNQRGASTDTQYF	TGTGCCAGCATGAACCAGAGGGGGGCTAGCACAGATACGCAGTATTTT
-	TRBV7-2	TRBD1	TRBJ1-1	CASSRTGFAEAFF	TGTGCCAGCAGCCGGACAGGTTTTGCTGAAGCTTTCTTT
-	TRBV4-2	TRBD2	TRBJ2-3	CASGAGGSTDTQYF	TGTGCCAGCGGAGCGGGGGGGAGCACAGATACGCAGTATTTT
-	TRBV12-3/TRBV12-4	-	TRBJ1-4	CASSGGSSDEKLFF	TGTGCCAGCAGCGGGGGGAGCAGTGATGAAAAACTGTTTTTT
few	TRBV6-5	-	TRBJ1-6	CASSYRQSYYSPLHF	TGTGCCAGCAGTTACAGACAGTCCTATTATTCACCCCTCCACTTT
few	TRBV6-1	-	TRBJ2-5	CASSRSTRWETQYF	TGTGCCAGCAGTAGATCGACCCGGTGGGAGACCCAGTACTTC
many	TRBV7-3	-	TRBJ2-2	CASSPGPNTGELFF	TGTGCCAGCTCACCCGGGCCGAACACCGGGGAGCTGTTTTTT
-	TRBV7-2	-	TRBJ1-4	CASSLRWGDEKLFF	TGTGCCAGCAGCTTACGGTGGGGGGATGAAAAACTGTTTTTT
few	TRBV19	-	TRBJ1-1	CASSIEGDTEAFF	TGTGCCAGTAGTATCGAGGGGGACACTGAAGCTTTCTTT
few	TRBV14	-	TRBJ2-3	CASSQRAPSQTDTQYF	TGTGCCAGCAGCCAAAGGGCTCCGAGTCAGACAGATACGCAGTATTTT
-	TRBV14	-	TRBJ2-1	CASSQDLPWSYNEQFF	TGTGCCAGCAGCCAAGATTTACCCTGGTCCTACAATGAGCAGTTCTTC
few	TRBV9	-	TRBJ2-1	CASSEGTALDEQFF	TGTGCCAGCAGCGAGGGGACGGCCCTGGATGAGCAGTTCTTC
few	TRBV5-5	-	TRBJ1-1	CASSPSVRYPEAFF	TGTGCCAGCAGTCCCTCGGTCCGGTACCCTGAAGCTTTCTTT
few	TRBV20-1	-	TRBJ1-2	CSASSRQAPYGYTF	TGCAGTGCTAGCTCGAGACAGGCCCCCTATGGCTACACCTTC
few	TRBV20-1	TRBD2	TRBJ2-3	CSARGQGTSGPDTQYF	TGCAGTGCTAGAGGTCAGGGGACTAGCGGTCCAGATACGCAGTATTTT
few	TRBV9	-	TRBJ1-3	CASSARPSIQHGSGNTIYF	TGTGCCAGCAGCGCAAGACCTTCCATCCAACACGGCTCTGGAAACACCATATATTTT
few	TRBV6-5	TRBD2	TRBJ2-1	CASSYSGGALYNEQFF	TGTGCCAGCAGTTATAGCGGGGGGGCATTATACAATGAGCAGTTCTTC
-	TRBV6-4	TRBD2	TRBJ2-3	CASSDGGGTTDTQYF	TGTGCCAGCAGTGACGGGGGGGGGACCACAGATACGCAGTATTTT
-	TRBV29-1	TRBD2	TRBJ2-3	CSVAPTSGGEDTQYF	TGCAGCGTCGCTCCGACTAGCGGGGGGGAAGATACGCAGTATTTT
few	TRBV4-3	TRBD2	TRBJ2-3	CASSSQTSGGLDTQYF	TGCGCCAGCAGCTCCCAAACTAGCGGGGGTTTAGATACGCAGTATTTT
few	TRBV7-2	-	TRBJ2-5	CASSLAGPSSQETQYF	TGTGCCAGCAGCTTAGCGGGCCCAAGCTCCCAAGAGACCCAGTACTTC
-	TRBV12-3/TRBV12-4	-	TRBJ2-3	CASTPTDTQYF	TGTGCCAGCACCCCTACAGATACGCAGTATTTT
many	TRBV5-1	-	TRBJ2-3	CASSTDPQTYTDTQYF	TGCGCCAGCAGCACAGACCCCCAGACCTACACAGATACGCAGTATTTT
-	TRBV7-9	-	TRBJ2-3	CASTLSGPPVYGTQYF	TGTGCCAGCACCCTATCCGGGCCCCCCGTTTATGGTACGCAGTATTTT
few	TRBV5-1	-	TRBJ2-4	CASSLSPDSPEAKNIQYF	TGCGCCAGCAGCCTCTCTCCTGACAGCCCGGAGGCCAAAAACATTCAGTACTTC
-	TRBV30	-	TRBJ1-1	CARRDSMNTEAFF	TGTGCCCGCAGGGACTCCATGAACACTGAAGCTTTCTTT
few	TRBV5-4	-	TRBJ2-7	CASSLGVNYEQYF	TGTGCCAGCAGCTTGGGAGTAAACTACGAGCAGTACTTC
many	TRBV5-1	TRBD1	TRBJ2-5	CASSSSRQGGTQYF	TGCGCCAGCAGTTCCTCCCGACAGGGCGGGACCCAGTACTTC
-	TRBV20-1	-	TRBJ2-5	CSAQSSGNQETQYF	TGCAGTGCGCAGAGTTCCGGGAACCAAGAGACCCAGTACTTC
-	TRBV7-3	TRBD1	TRBJ1-1	CASSPGRTGTEAFF	TGTGCCAGCAGCCCGGGGAGGACAGGCACTGAAGCTTTCTTT
-	TRBV12-3/TRBV12-4	TRBD1	TRBJ2-1	CASRGWTGVGVEQFF	TGTGCCAGCAGGGGGTGGACAGGGGTAGGGGTTGAGCAGTTCTTC
-	TRBV4-2	-	TRBJ1-5	CASSQAEDQPQHF	TGTGCCAGCAGCCAAGCGGAGGATCAGCCCCAGCATTTT
-	TRBV7-9	-	TRBJ2-2	CASSDDSGELFF	TGTGCCAGCAGCGACGACTCCGGGGAGCTGTTTTTT
few	TRBV7-8	-	TRBJ1-2	CASSHRGGEGYTF	TGTGCCAGCAGCCACAGAGGCGGGGAAGGCTACACCTTC
-	TRBV7-9	-	TRBJ1-2	CASSSGRQGYTF	TGTGCCAGCAGCTCGGGGCGACAAGGCTACACCTTC
-	TRBV20-1	-	TRBJ1-4	CSAGDPGEKLFF	TGCAGTGCTGGAGATCCGGGTGAAAAACTGTTTTTT
few	TRBV5-1	TRBD2	TRBJ2-2	CASRSGTSGGRYTGELFF	TGCGCCAGCCGCTCCGGGACTAGCGGGGGACGGTACACCGGGGAGCTGTTTTTT